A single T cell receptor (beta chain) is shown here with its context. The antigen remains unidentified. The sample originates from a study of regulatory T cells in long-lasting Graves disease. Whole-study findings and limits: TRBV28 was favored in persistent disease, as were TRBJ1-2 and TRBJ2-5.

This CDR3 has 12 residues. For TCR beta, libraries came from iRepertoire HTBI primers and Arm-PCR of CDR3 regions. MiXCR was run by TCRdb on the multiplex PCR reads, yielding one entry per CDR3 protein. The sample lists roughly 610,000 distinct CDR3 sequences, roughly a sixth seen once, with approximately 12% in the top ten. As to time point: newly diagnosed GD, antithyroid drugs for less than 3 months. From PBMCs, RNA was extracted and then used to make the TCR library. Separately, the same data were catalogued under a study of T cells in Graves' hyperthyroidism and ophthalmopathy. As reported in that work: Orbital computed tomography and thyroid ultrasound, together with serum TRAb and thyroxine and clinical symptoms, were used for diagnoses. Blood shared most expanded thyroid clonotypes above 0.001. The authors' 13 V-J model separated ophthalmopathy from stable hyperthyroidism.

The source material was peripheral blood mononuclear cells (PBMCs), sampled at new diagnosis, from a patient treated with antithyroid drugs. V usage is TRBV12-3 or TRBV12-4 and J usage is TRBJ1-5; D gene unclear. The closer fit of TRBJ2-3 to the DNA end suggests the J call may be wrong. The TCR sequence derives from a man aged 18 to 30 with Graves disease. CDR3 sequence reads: CASSYGNQPQYF. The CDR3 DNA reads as TGTGCCAGCAGTTATGGGAATCAGCCCCAGTATTTT.